A single sample is the source of the 25 T cell receptor beta chains below, sequenced in a study of OX40 agonist ivuxolimab in advanced cancers. Libraries were prepared by immunoSEQ multiplex PCR; TCRdb keeps only in-frame clonotypes and omits some of them. Of 30,000 to 45,000 clones in the sample, less than 90% were seen once. Sample: CD4+ or CD8+ T cells sorted from blood, taken in a trial of the OX40 agonist ivuxolimab. These receptors were taken from an adult with an advanced solid tumor such as melanoma, head and neck, liver or kidney cancer.

V is TRBV19 and J is TRBJ1-1; weak D call: TRBD1 (6 bases). There are 15 residues in the CDR3. CDR1 is LNHDA, CDR2 SQIVND, per germline (reference sequence). The V gene lost 4 bases and the J gene lost 0 bases, with 12 bases spanning the gap. The CDR3 spells CASSNWGGLNTEAFF. The CDR3 DNA reads as TGTGCCAGTAGTAACTGGGGGGGCTTGAACACTGAAGCTTTCTTT.

This chain links TRBV6-6 with TRBJ1-1, with a weak D call TRBD1 (5 bases). The CDR3 covers 14 residues. Germline V gene lookup returns CDR1 MNHNY and CDR2 SVGAGI (reference sequence). V gave up 4 bases and J gave up 3 bases, with 12 bases separating them. CDR3 in amino acids: CASSLRGDDTEAFF. CDR3 DNA sequence: TGTGCCAGCAGTTTACGGGGGGATGACACTGAAGCTTTCTTT.

This sequence joins TRBV5-1 and TRBJ2-3; D call uncertain. Per germline, CDR1 SGHRS and CDR2 YFSETQ. This CDR3 comprises 16 residues. The V gene lost 0 bases and the J gene lost 3 bases, with 14 bases spanning the gap. Here the CDR3 reads CASSLVPSVGTDTQYF. The CDR3 DNA follows: TGCGCCAGCAGCTTGGTGCCGTCGGTGGGGACAGATACGCAGTATTTT.

V gene TRBV2 combines with J gene TRBJ1-2, with unresolved D. This CDR3 is built from 14 residues. V lost 5 bases, J lost 4 bases, and 14 bases lay in between. Germline CDR1 and CDR2: SNHLY and FYNNEI. This CDR3 is CASSPRARSYGYTF. CDR3 DNA: TGTGCCAGCAGTCCCAGAGCACGCTCCTATGGCTACACCTTC.

This clone was seen just once. The rearrangement uses TRBV29-1 and TRBJ2-7; 7 nucleotides line up with TRBD1. Germline values: CDR1 SQVTM, CDR2 ANQGSEA. V shed 8 bases, J shed 4 bases, and the junction held 14 bases outside the gene matches. The CDR3 has 14 residues. The CDR3 is CSPRSGQDSYEQYF. DNA for the CDR3: TGCAGCCCCCGATCCGGACAGGACAGTTACGAGCAGTACTTC.

V usage is TRBV5-4 and J usage is TRBJ2-3; perhaps TRBD2 as D (5 bases). CDR3 length: 14 residues. CDR1 is SGHNT, CDR2 YYREEE, per germline (reference sequence). Trimming removed 3 bases at V and 4 bases at J, with 12 bases between. The CDR3: CASSSMPGADTQYF. The CDR3 DNA follows: TGTGCCAGCAGCTCGATGCCCGGGGCAGATACGCAGTATTTT.

V and J are TRBV29-1 and TRBJ2-1, with D perhaps TRBD2 (7 bases). Germline lookup yields CDR1 SQVTM and CDR2 ANQGSEA. CDR3 length: 16 amino acids. This chain's CDR3 is CSWGGRRRGTGNEQFF. DNA of the CDR3: TGCAGTTGGGGGGGACGTCGGAGGGGGACGGGGAATGAGCAGTTCTTC.

In nucleotides, the CDR3 is TGTGCCAGCAGTTTTCAGGGCTCCTACAATGAGCAGTTCTTC. This codes for CASSFQGSYNEQFF. The genes are TRBV28 and TRBJ2-1; D is possibly TRBD1 (5 bases). CDR3 length: 14 residues. V lost 3 bases and J 0 bases, leaving 6 bases between the germline ends. Germline V gives CDR1 MDHEN, CDR2 SYDVKM. Using reference TRBV28 and TRBJ2-1 for the parts outside the CDR3, the full variable domain is DVKVTQSSRYLVKRTGEKVFLECVQDMDHENMFWYRQDPGLGLRLIYFSYDVKMKEKGDIPEGYSVSREKKERFSLILESASTNQTSMYLCASSFQGSYNEQFFGPGTRLTVL.

The rearrangement links TRBV28 to TRBJ1-4, with D maybe TRBD1 (5 bases). The CDR3 spans 15 residues. Trimming took off 1 base at V and 3 bases at J, with 9 bases between the two ends. Germline V gives CDR1 MDHEN, CDR2 SYDVKM. The CDR3 protein is CASSLFGTSNEKLFF. Written as DNA, the CDR3 is TGTGCCAGCAGTTTATTTGGGACCTCTAATGAAAAACTGTTTTTT. Drawing the rest from reference TRBV28 and TRBJ1-4, the complete variable domain is DVKVTQSSRYLVKRTGEKVFLECVQDMDHENMFWYRQDPGLGLRLIYFSYDVKMKEKGDIPEGYSVSREKKERFSLILESASTNQTSMYLCASSLFGTSNEKLFFGSGTQLSVL.

The chain carries TRBV9 and TRBJ2-5; D unclear. The CDR3 totals 11 residues. V shed 0 bases and J shed 4 bases, with 1 base lying between them. Germline CDR1 reads SGDLS; CDR2 reads YYNGEE. The DNA for the CDR3 is TGTGCCAGCAGCGTAGCAGAGACCCAGTACTTC. This translates into CASSVAETQYF.

The J gene is TRBJ1-1, the V gene TRBV18; tentatively, D is TRBD1 (5 bases). Trimming cost V 4 bases and J 3 bases, with 9 bases left between them. The CDR3 consists of 13 residues. Germline V lookup: CDR1 KGHSH, CDR2 LQKENI. The CDR3 sequence: CASSRGPDTEAFF. The CDR3, as DNA: TGTGCCAGCTCACGGGGACCGGACACTGAAGCTTTCTTT.

V and J are TRBV6-1 and TRBJ1-2; D perhaps matches TRBD1 (6 bases). Deletions cut 2 bases from V and 2 bases from J, with 12 bases between. Germline V gene lookup returns CDR1 MNHNS and CDR2 SASEGT. The CDR3 runs 15 residues. This CDR3 reads CASSEYQGSNYGYTF. CDR3 in DNA: TGTGCCAGCAGTGAATACCAGGGGTCCAACTATGGCTACACCTTC.

The chain is built from TRBV28 and TRBJ2-7, with 15 bases lining up with TRBD2. Germline V gene sequence: CDR1 MDHEN, CDR2 SYDVKM. The trim removed 6 bases at V and 3 bases at J, leaving 18 bases unmatched. There are 20 residues in the CDR3. The CDR3 protein is CASSPFGLAGGPRDNYEQYF. The CDR3 nucleotides are TGTGCCAGCAGCCCCTTTGGACTAGCGGGAGGGCCCAGAGATAACTACGAGCAGTACTTC.

This clone turned up a few times. V and J are TRBV30 and TRBJ1-5, with D hard to call. Germline assignment: CDR1 GTSNPN and CDR2 SVGIG (reference sequence). There are 11 residues in the CDR3. Trimming left V 7 bases short and J 7 bases short, with 11 bases between. CDR3 nucleotide sequence: TGTGCCTCCACGAGCGACCAGCCCCAGCATTTT. As protein: CASTSDQPQHF.

This clone was recorded only once. The rearrangement joins TRBV7-3 to TRBJ1-1, with 8 bases that match TRBD1. The junction had 2 bases not matched to a gene; V was cut back by 5 bases and J by 0 bases. The germline V gene encodes CDR1 SGHTA and CDR2 FQGTGA. The CDR3 extends over 14 amino acids. The CDR3 reads CASSGTGMNTEAFF. The DNA of the CDR3 is TGTGCCAGCAGCGGGACAGGAATGAACACTGAAGCTTTCTTT.

This clone was picked up a small number of times. The chain has TRBV6-1 and TRBJ2-3, with 8 bases matching TRBD1. This CDR3 contains 14 residues. J was trimmed by 1 base and V by 6 bases; bases with no gene match: 3. Looked up from germline, CDR1 is MNHNS and CDR2 is SASEGT. DNA of the CDR3: TGTGCCAGCAGACTACAGGGGGGCACAGATACGCAGTATTTT. Translation gives CASRLQGGTDTQYF.

V and J are TRBV7-9 and TRBJ2-7, with D possibly called TRBD1 or TRBD2 (5 bases each). Germline CDR1 reads SEHNR; CDR2 reads FQNEAQ (reference sequence). This CDR3 comprises 14 residues. The V and J ends lost 10 bases and 6 bases respectively, with 22 bases between them. CDR3 DNA sequence: TGTGCCACCACTCCCCAGGGCCGGGGTGGCGAGCAGTACTTC. Translating it yields CATTPQGRGGEQYF.

V gene TRBV6-1 combines with J gene TRBJ2-1; 9 bases map to TRBD1. Germline V gives CDR1 MNHNS, CDR2 SASEGT. The CDR3 is made up of 15 amino acids. Trimming took 4 bases from V and 9 from J; bases not matched to a gene: 10. This CDR3 reads CASSGLTGGRLEQFF. DNA of the CDR3: TGTGCCAGCAGTGGGTTGACAGGGGGTCGACTTGAGCAGTTCTTC.

The chain links TRBV18 to TRBJ2-5; 8 positions match TRBD2. The germline gives CDR1 KGHSH, CDR2 LQKENI. CDR3 length equals 16 residues. The ends lost 6 bases at V and 7 bases at J; junction bases unmatched: 16. The CDR3, as DNA: TGTGCCAGCTCCCGAAATCCCGGGACTAGGGTTGGGACCCAGTACTTC. This translates into CASSRNPGTRVGTQYF.

V is TRBV11-1 and J is TRBJ2-7; D remains unclear. The CDR3 totals 14 residues. In germline, CDR1 is SGHAT, CDR2 FQDESV (reference sequence). The V end was cut by 5 bases, the J end by 4 bases, with 15 bases between. CDR3 in amino acids: CASSLTPLGYEQYF. The CDR3 region has the DNA TGTGCCAGCAGCCTCACTCCTTTGGGGTACGAGCAGTACTTC. Full variable domain (remainder filled in from reference TRBV11-1 and TRBJ2-7): EAEVAQSPRYKITEKSQAVAFWCDPISGHATLYWYRQILGQGPELLVQFQDESVVDDSQLPKDRFSAERLKGVDSTLKIQPAELGDSAMYLCASSLTPLGYEQYFGPGTRLTVT.

The chain links TRBV28 to TRBJ2-7; TRBD1 aligns across 9 bases. With V trimmed by 3 bases and J by 2 bases, 5 bases remained unmatched. CDR3 length equals 15 residues. Germline V gives CDR1 MDHEN, CDR2 SYDVKM. The CDR3: CASSFLGQGTYEQYF. CDR3 sequence (DNA): TGTGCCAGCAGTTTCTTGGGACAGGGAACCTACGAGCAGTACTTC.

The rearrangement uses TRBV29-1 and TRBJ1-2, with D perhaps matching TRBD1 (5 bases). Trimming took off 3 bases at V and 6 bases at J, with 14 bases between the two ends. The CDR3 totals 13 residues. Germline V CDR1 and CDR2: SQVTM, ANQGSEA. The CDR3 is CSVDGTGPHGYTF. CDR3 sequence (DNA): TGCAGCGTTGACGGGACTGGCCCACATGGCTACACCTTC.

The chain uses TRBV7-9 and TRBJ1-1; 7 bases agree with TRBD1. Germline lookup yields CDR1 SEHNR and CDR2 FQNEAQ (reference sequence). V was clipped by 7 bases and J by 8 bases; unmatched bases: 16. The CDR3 length is 15 residues. This CDR3 reads CASTNYPENRGEAFF. In DNA form, the CDR3 reads TGTGCCAGCACCAATTACCCCGAAAACAGGGGCGAAGCTTTCTTT.

In its sample, this clone was seen a few times. Other DNA variants within this sample encode the same CDR3. V and J are TRBV7-9 and TRBJ2-7, with 9 bases lining up with TRBD1. The ends lost 4 bases at V and 1 base at J; junction bases unmatched: 2. The CDR3 is 14 residues long. The germline gives CDR1 SEHNR, CDR2 FQNEAQ (reference sequence). CDR3 DNA: TGTGCCAGCAGCTCGGACAGGGGATCCTACGAGCAGTACTTC. Encoded protein: CASSSDRGSYEQYF.

The CDR3: CSARQGNQPQHF. The DNA of the CDR3 is TGCAGCGCGCGACAGGGGAATCAGCCCCAGCATTTT. This chain joins TRBV29-1 and TRBJ1-5; TRBD1 agrees at 8 bases. V shed 7 bases, J shed 4 bases, and the junction held 3 bases outside the gene matches. Germline values: CDR1 SQVTM, CDR2 ANQGSEA. The CDR3 runs to 12 residues.